Given below is one TCR beta chain in context. The data were taken from a study of shared clonotypes between healthy human individuals. The overall study: CD4 naive and memory got three plates each, CD8 naive two, CD8 memory one.

CDR3 length: 13 residues. V was pared by 4 bases and J by 0 bases, with 9 bases between. Germline-derived CDR1 and CDR2 are SQVTM and ANQGSEA. TCRdb's table, derived via immunoSEQ multiplex PCR, lists solely in-frame clones and lacks some. The sample consists of about 2.4 million clones, roughly 93% of them appearing once. The receptor was isolated from a man between 18 and 35 years old in good health. Some clones in this sample may be carry-over from other donors' samples. Material: naive CD4+ T cells from PBMCs. Regarding subset: CD45RA+ positively selected. This chain joins TRBV29-1 and TRBJ1-1, with D unresolved. The CDR3 reads CSVVWRLNTEAFF. CDR3 in DNA: TGCAGCGTTGTGTGGAGACTGAACACTGAAGCTTTCTTT. Looking up the rest from reference TRBV29-1 and TRBJ1-1 gives the full variable domain: SAVISQKPSRDICQRGTSLTIQCQVDSQVTMMFWYRQQPGQSLTLIATANQGSEATYESGFVIDKFPISRPNLTFSTLTVSNMSPEDSSIYLCSVVWRLNTEAFFGQGTRLTVV.